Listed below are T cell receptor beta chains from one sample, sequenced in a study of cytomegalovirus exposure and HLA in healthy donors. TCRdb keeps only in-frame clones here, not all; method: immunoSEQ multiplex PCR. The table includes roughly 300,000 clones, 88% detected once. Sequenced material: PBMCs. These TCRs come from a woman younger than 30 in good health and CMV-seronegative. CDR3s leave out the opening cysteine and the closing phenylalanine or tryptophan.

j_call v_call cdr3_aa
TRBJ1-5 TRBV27 ASSLLGAGQPQH
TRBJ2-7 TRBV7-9 ASSHGTGLYEQY
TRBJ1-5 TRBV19 ASEWTGDGNQPQH
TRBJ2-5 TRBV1 TSSRSRETQY
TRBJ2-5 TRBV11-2 ASSLDSGRQETQY
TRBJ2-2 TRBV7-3 ASSHQQGAAGELF
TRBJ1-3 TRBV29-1 SAGRGGGNTIY
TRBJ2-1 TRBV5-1 ASRATIGNEQF
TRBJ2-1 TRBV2 ASSEDYGSSYNEQF
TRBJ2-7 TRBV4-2 ASSQTGPSSYEQY
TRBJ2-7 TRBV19 ASSARQGGYEQY
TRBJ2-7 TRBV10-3 AISEPEQGRGYEQY
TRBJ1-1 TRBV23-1 ASSHRDILNTEAF
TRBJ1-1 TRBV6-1 ASSKGGANTEAF
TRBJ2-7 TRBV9 ASSRGTGGPYEQY
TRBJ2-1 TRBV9 ASSAGVGGSSYNEQF
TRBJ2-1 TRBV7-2 ASSMESGTNNEQF
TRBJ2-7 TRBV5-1 ASSLAPHTTYEQY
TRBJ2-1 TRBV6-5 ASRQGNYNEQF
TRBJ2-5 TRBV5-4 ASSGGLAGPQETQY
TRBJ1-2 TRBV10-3 AISENGYGGYT
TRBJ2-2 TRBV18 ASSLDRLGELF
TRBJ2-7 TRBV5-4 ASSLKRQVPYEQY
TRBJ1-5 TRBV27 ASSLTAGGNSNQPQH
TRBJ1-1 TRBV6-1 ASSPTGNPEAF
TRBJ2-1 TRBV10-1 ASSESRQASSYNEQF
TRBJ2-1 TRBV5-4 ASSSPSGAWDEQF